This is a list of T cell receptor beta chains from one sample in a study of T cell repertoires in cytomegalovirus infection. TCRdb analysed the reads with MiXCR anew, one entry per CDR3 protein. The sample holds about 890,000 distinct CDR3 sequences, approximately 32% seen once. For these receptors, no antigen is known. Sequenced material: cultured CD8+ T cells from PBMCs, taken from culture after CMV antigen stimulation. These receptors were collected from a human donor in good health (CMV status not recorded). Some clones in this sample may be carry-over from other donors' samples. The CDR3 runs from the conserved cysteine through the conserved F or W. A D gene is named only where the DNA matches it firmly. Expanded clones are given a class, and other clones once, few, many or no size at all.

V gene	clone size	D gene	CDR3 protein
TRBV29-1	few	NA	CSVAPGTYEQYF
TRBV6-6	few	NA	CASSYYLNTGELFF
TRBV2	NA	NA	CASTEGGTDTQYF
TRBV27	NA	NA	CASSLRGFTDTQYF
TRBV7-9	NA	NA	CASSSYRGERNQPQHF
TRBV11-1	NA	NA	CASGGATQETQYF
TRBV11-3	NA	NA	CASSLDSRGGELFF
TRBV14	few	NA	CASREGVDYYNEQFF
TRBV12-3/TRBV12-4	few	NA	CASSLARGGQPQHF
TRBV2	NA	NA	CASTAPTGGLGGYTF
TRBV7-2	NA	NA	CASSLSSFRYNEQFF
TRBV9	few	TRBD1	CASSLNRGPGANVLTF
TRBV4-1	NA	NA	CASSQEGGAGGYTF
TRBV7-6	few	TRBD2	CASIVSRGAGKDTQYF
TRBV6-2/TRBV6-3	many	TRBD2	CASSRGLAGAHEQFF
TRBV18	NA	NA	CASPDSTGEAFF
TRBV19	NA	NA	CASRTGGEAGELFF
TRBV27	NA	NA	CASTTRDRDTEAFF
TRBV27	few	NA	CASSLMGQDGPPSYNEQFF
TRBV6-1	NA	NA	CASSDWQSYSNQPQHF
TRBV7-2	many	TRBD1	CASTRQGVNEKLFF
TRBV7-2	many	NA	CASSLVPYSTDTQYF
TRBV7-6	few	NA	CASSQMPDTQYF